Listed here are 26 T cell receptor beta chains from one sample, sequenced in a study of T cell responses to AZD1222 COVID-19 vaccine. TCRdb keeps only in-frame clones here, not all; method: immunoSEQ multiplex PCR. The sample records about 110,000 clones, around 81% being singletons. Sequencing used peripheral blood, obtained on day 0 of AZD1222 vaccination. The receptor set was obtained from an adult in good health.

The genes are TRBV7-9 and TRBJ2-1; 9 nucleotides agree with TRBD2. From germline, CDR1 is SEHNR and CDR2 FQNEAQ (reference sequence). CDR3 length: 15 residues. Trimming removed 2 bases from V and 9 bases from J; junction bases left unmatched: 8. The CDR3 region is CASSLPSGVRSEQFF. The DNA of the CDR3 is TGTGCCAGCAGCTTACCTAGCGGGGTACGTAGTGAGCAGTTCTTC.

The chain couples TRBV5-4 to TRBJ2-5, with TRBD2 as a possible D gene (7 bases). Germline V gene data show CDR1 as SGHNT and CDR2 as YYREEE (reference sequence). The CDR3 consists of 16 residues. V was pared by 1 base and J by 5 bases, with 18 bases between. The DNA of the CDR3 is TGTGCCAGCAGCTTGTGGGGGGGGGCGGGGCGCGAGACCCAGTACTTC. Its translation: CASSLWGGAGRETQYF.

The rearrangement joins TRBV29-1 to TRBJ2-3; D possibly corresponds to TRBD2 (7 bases). Germline values: CDR1 SQVTM, CDR2 ANQGSEA. V was pared by 5 bases and J by 3 bases, with 15 bases between. The length of the CDR3 is 14 residues. CDR3 in DNA: TGCAGCGTTCTCTCCGGGGGGCGGACAGATACGCAGTATTTT. Encoded protein: CSVLSGGRTDTQYF.

The J gene is TRBJ1-4, the V gene TRBV7-7, with 7 bases aligning to TRBD1. Unmatched junction bases numbered 3, after V lost 5 bases and J lost 3 bases. This CDR3 region has 14 residues. Germline values: CDR1 SSHAT, CDR2 FNYEAQ (reference sequence). CDR3 in DNA: TGTGCCAGCAGCCCAGGGGGGGCTAATGAAAAACTGTTTTTT. As protein: CASSPGGANEKLFF. Full variable domain (outside the CDR3, taken from reference TRBV7-7 and TRBJ1-4): GAGVSQSPRYKVTKRGQDVTLRCDPISSHATLYWYQQALGQGPEFLTYFNYEAQPDKSGLPSDRFSAERPEGSISTLTIQRTEQRDSAMYRCASSPGGANEKLFFGSGTQLSVL.

V gene TRBV6-2 or TRBV6-3 combines with J gene TRBJ2-7; D call uncertain. The V end lost 5 bases, the J end lost 1 base, and 18 bases lay between the germline ends. Germline lookup yields CDR1 MNHEY and CDR2 SVGEGT. CDR3 length: 16 amino acids. CDR3 sequence: CASSPPVSDFSYEQYF. The CDR3 bases are TGTGCCAGCAGTCCCCCCGTGAGTGACTTTTCCTACGAGCAGTACTTC.

The rearrangement joins TRBV6-4 to TRBJ2-3, with D maybe TRBD1 (5 bases). The CDR3 spans 13 residues. Trimming stripped 5 bases from V and 2 bases from J, with 8 bases between. CDR1 MRHNA and CDR2 SNTAGT come from the germline V gene. Written as DNA, the CDR3 is TGTGCCAGCAGTACAGGACCCACAGATACGCAGTATTTT. Protein product: CASSTGPTDTQYF.

The rearrangement links TRBV19 to TRBJ2-5, with TRBD1 identical over 9 bases. The trim removed 3 bases at V and 3 bases at J, leaving 8 bases unmatched. This CDR3 is 16 amino acids long. Germline V gene lookup returns CDR1 LNHDA and CDR2 SQIVND (reference sequence). CDR3 amino acids: CASSIKPTGGEETQYF. CDR3 nucleotide sequence: TGTGCCAGTAGTATCAAACCCACAGGGGGCGAAGAGACCCAGTACTTC.

V gene TRBV7-9 combines with J gene TRBJ1-2; weak D call: TRBD1 (6 bases). V was trimmed by 1 base and J by 4 bases, leaving 10 bases between them. The CDR3 totals 14 residues. Looked up from germline, CDR1 is SEHNR and CDR2 is FQNEAQ (reference sequence). The CDR3 sequence: CASSLVGGIYGYTF. In nucleotides, the CDR3 is TGTGCCAGCAGCTTAGTAGGGGGGATCTATGGCTACACCTTC.

The CDR3 DNA reads TGTGCCAGCAGTTACGGTAGCAGCATTAACACTGAAGCTTTCTTT. Translating it yields CASSYGSSINTEAFF. The gene calls are TRBV6-6 and TRBJ1-1; no firm D call. Germline V gene lookup returns CDR1 MNHNY and CDR2 SVGAGI (reference sequence). V was pared by 2 bases and J by 2 bases, with 12 bases between. The CDR3 sequence is 15 residues long.

The chain is built from TRBV18 and TRBJ2-2; 12 nucleotides align to TRBD2. The CDR3 sequence is 16 residues long. Germline CDR1 reads KGHSH; CDR2 reads LQKENI. V lost 3 bases to trimming and J lost 3 bases; unmatched junction nucleotides: 2. The CDR3 spells CASSPRLAGDTGELFF. In nucleotides, the CDR3 is TGTGCCAGCTCACCTCGACTAGCGGGAGACACCGGGGAGCTGTTTTTT.

The J gene is TRBJ1-5, the V gene TRBV21-1; the table's D call TRBD1 went unverified against the DNA. TRBV21-1 is termed a pseudogene. This CDR3 is built from 17 residues. The CDR3 reads CASSKCRGQHSNQPQHF. CDR3 DNA: TGTGCCAGCAGCAAGTGCCGCGGACAGCACAGCAATCAGCCCCAGCATTTT.

The V call is TRBV4-3, the J call TRBJ2-7; TRBD1 is a possible D gene (6 bases). This CDR3 region has 15 residues. Germline lookup yields CDR1 LGHNA and CDR2 YSLEER. Trimming cost V 1 base and J 4 bases, with 14 bases left between them. In DNA form, the CDR3 reads TGCGCCAGCAGCCAAGCGGCAGGGGTGGGGTACGAGCAGTACTTC. This encodes CASSQAAGVGYEQYF.

V gene TRBV7-2 combines with J gene TRBJ2-1; 9 nucleotides agree with TRBD2. The J segment lost 7 bases and the V segment lost 3 bases, leaving 16 bases of the junction unmatched. The CDR3 extends over 18 amino acids. From germline, CDR1 is SGHTA and CDR2 FQGNSA. CDR3 region: CASSLIPPGLARWNEQFF. The CDR3 DNA follows: TGTGCCAGCAGCTTGATCCCTCCGGGACTAGCCCGATGGAATGAGCAGTTCTTC.

This clone was seen just once. Other DNA sequences within the sample encode an identical CDR3. The V gene is TRBV18, the J gene TRBJ1-4; no clear D. Germline CDR1 and CDR2: KGHSH and LQKENI. Trimming took off 3 bases at V and 8 bases at J, with 10 bases between the two ends. This CDR3 has 13 residues. CDR3 nucleotide sequence: TGTGCCAGCTCACCCGGACTTAACGAAAAACTGTTTTTT. Translation: CASSPGLNEKLFF.

Only one count was recorded for this clone. The chain combines TRBV11-2 with TRBJ1-5, with TRBD1 identical over 8 bases. The ends lost 3 bases at V and 3 bases at J; junction bases unmatched: 4. CDR1 and CDR2 from the germline V gene are SGHAT and FQNNGV. This CDR3 has 15 residues. This CDR3 is CASSLTTGDNQPQHF. DNA of the CDR3: TGTGCCAGCAGCTTGACGACAGGGGACAATCAGCCCCAGCATTTT.

The gene calls are TRBV11-2 and TRBJ1-2; possible D gene TRBD1, 6 bases. The V and J ends lost 0 bases and 8 bases respectively, with 16 bases between them. This CDR3 is 15 amino acids long. CDR1 and CDR2 from the germline V gene are SGHAT and FQNNGV. The CDR3 DNA reads as TGTGCCAGCAGCTTAGATCCCGGCCAGGGGACAGGCTACACCTTC. Its protein product is CASSLDPGQGTGYTF.

The rearrangement joins TRBV5-1 to TRBJ1-1; 10 positions agree with TRBD1. Germline CDR1 is SGHRS and CDR2 is YFSETQ. The CDR3 is 15 residues long. Trimming took 4 bases from V and 1 from J; bases not matched to a gene: 4. CDR3 coding DNA: TGCGCCAGCAGCCCCCGGACAGGGGGGAACACTGAAGCTTTCTTT. It translates to CASSPRTGGNTEAFF.

The rearrangement joins TRBV4-1 to TRBJ2-3; 7 bases map to TRBD1. The CDR3 spans 15 residues. The germline gives CDR1 MGHRA, CDR2 YSYEKL. J was trimmed by 1 base and V by 3 bases; bases with no gene match: 4. CDR3 sequence (DNA): TGCGCCAGCAGCCACCCGGACAGGCGCACAGATACGCAGTATTTT. Translated, it gives CASSHPDRRTDTQYF.

This rearrangement joins TRBV9 to TRBJ2-7; possibly TRBD1 for D (6 bases). The V end was cut by 4 bases, the J end by 5 bases, with 16 bases between. The CDR3 has 14 residues. CDR1 and CDR2 from the germline V gene are SGDLS and YYNGEE. The CDR3 DNA sequence: TGTGCCAGCAGCCCTACGTACAGGGACCACGAGCAGTACTTC. Encoded protein: CASSPTYRDHEQYF.

V and J are TRBV5-1 and TRBJ2-3, with 8 bases matching TRBD1. Germline V gene data show CDR1 as SGHRS and CDR2 as YFSETQ. The CDR3 loop spans 17 amino acids. Trimming removed 6 bases from V and 0 bases from J; junction bases left unmatched: 12. The CDR3 reads CASTWTGNGASTDTQYF. The CDR3 DNA reads as TGCGCCAGCACTTGGACAGGGAACGGGGCTAGCACAGATACGCAGTATTTT. Combining the CDR3 with reference TRBV5-1 and TRBJ2-3 gives the whole variable domain KAGVTQTPRYLIKTRGQQVTLSCSPISGHRSVSWYQQTPGQGLQFLFEYFSETQRNKGNFPGRFSGRQFSNSRSEMNVSTLELGDSALYLCASTWTGNGASTDTQYFGPGTRLTVL.

The chain is built from TRBV30 and TRBJ2-1; D is undetermined. The CDR3 totals 9 residues. Trimming cost V 0 bases and J 14 bases, with 5 bases left between them. Per the germline V gene, CDR1 is GTSNPN and CDR2 is SVGIG (reference sequence). CDR3 DNA: TGTGCCTGGAGTGTAAGGAAGTTCTTC. Translation: CAWSVRKFF.

The chain recombines TRBV2 with TRBJ1-3; no reliable D call. Trimming removed 4 bases at V and 0 bases at J, with 7 bases between. The CDR3 totals 14 residues. The germline gives CDR1 SNHLY, CDR2 FYNNEI. CDR3 in DNA: TGTGCCAGCAGTGGTGGATCCTCTGGAAACACCATATATTTT. It is translated as CASSGGSSGNTIYF. Supplemented by reference TRBV2 and TRBJ1-3, the full variable domain reads EPEVTQTPSHQVTQMGQEVILRCVPISNHLYFYWYRQILGQKVEFLVSFYNNEISEKSEIFDDQFSVERPDGSNFTLKIRSTKLEDSAMYFCASSGGSSGNTIYFGEGSWLTVV.

This clone was seen only a few times. The V and J genes are TRBV6-6 and TRBJ1-5, with 7 positions matching TRBD1. J lost 8 bases, V lost 7 bases, and 8 bases had no gene match. This CDR3 contains 13 residues. The germline gives CDR1 MNHNY, CDR2 SVGAGI (reference sequence). CDR3 DNA: TGTGCCAGCACCACGGGGCAGGGGGAGCCCCAGCATTTT. Protein product: CASTTGQGEPQHF.

The genes are TRBV27 and TRBJ1-2; D ambiguous. The ends were cut back, 5 bases at V and 12 bases at J, with 13 bases in the middle. Germline assignment: CDR1 MNHEY and CDR2 SMNVEV (reference sequence). The CDR3 runs 11 residues. The CDR3 region has the DNA TGTGCCAGCAGTCCCGAGTCCGTTAACACCTTC. It is translated as CASSPESVNTF.

The chain carries TRBV6-5 and TRBJ1-2; tentative D call: TRBD1 (6 bases). This CDR3 is 13 amino acids long. Trimming stripped 4 bases from V and 3 bases from J, with 9 bases between. From germline, CDR1 is MNHEY and CDR2 SVGAGI. The DNA of the CDR3 is TGTGCCAGCAGTTCAGGGGCTCACTATGGCTACACCTTC. Its protein product is CASSSGAHYGYTF.

The chain has TRBV7-2 and TRBJ2-1; D remains unclear. This CDR3 comprises 14 residues. V lost 6 bases and J 7 bases, leaving 16 bases between the germline ends. CDR1 SGHTA and CDR2 FQGNSA come from the germline V gene. As DNA, the CDR3 is TGTGCCAGCAGAAATAGTCCCTCTTGGAATGAGCAGTTCTTC. As protein: CASRNSPSWNEQFF. Supplemented by reference TRBV7-2 and TRBJ2-1, the full variable domain reads GAGVSQSPSNKVTEKGKDVELRCDPISGHTALYWYRQSLGQGLEFLIYFQGNSAPDKSGLPSDRFSAERTGGSVSTLTIQRTQQEDSAVYLCASRNSPSWNEQFFGPGTRLTVL.